This T cell receptor (beta chain) was observed in a study of shared clonotypes between healthy human individuals. Across the study: The donor pool was made up of a couple of women and three men aged 18 to 49.

The sorted-subset replicate PCRs were given around 200 ng DNA, which is roughly 30,000 T cell genomes. Measured with immunoSEQ multiplex PCR; TCRdb has only the in-frame clones, and not every one. Of 110,000 or so clones in the sample, about 70% are singletons; the top ten hold around 24%. Germline values: CDR1 SEHNR, CDR2 FQNEAQ (reference sequence). The V end lost 5 bases, the J end lost 14 bases, and 18 bases lay between the germline ends. The CDR3 length is 13 residues. CCR7-negative CD45RA+ TemRA cells were combined with CD45RO+ cells to form CD8 memory. The sequenced sample consisted of memory CD8+ T cells sorted from blood. As to subset: CD45RO+ cells pooled with CCR7-negative TemRA cells. The chain recombines TRBV7-9 with TRBJ1-4; D not resolved. This clonotype was sampled from a woman in her 30s in good health. CDR3 protein: CASSQRLPGRLFF. CDR3 DNA sequence: TGTGCCAGCAGCCAAAGACTACCTGGGCGGCTGTTTTTT.